These T cell receptor beta chains were read from a single sample in a study of memory CD4+ T cells and cytomegalovirus serostatus. TCRdb's table, derived via immunoSEQ multiplex PCR, lists solely in-frame clones and lacks some. Of about 59,000 clones in the sample, about three quarters are singletons; the top ten hold 1% to 1.2%. The sequenced material came from memory CD4+ T cells from blood. The source is an adult in good health and CMV-seronegative. Each CDR3 is given with its conserved first and last residue. Each record gives: D gene, J gene, clone size, V gene, CDR3 protein, CDR3 DNA. A D gene is named only where the DNA matches it firmly. Part of the rows lack a size; the others show once, few, many or a class for expanded clones.

d_gene: NA; j_gene: TRBJ2-3; abundance: NA; v_gene: TRBV7-9; CDR3aa: CASSLGNIGSTDTQYF; CDR3nt: TGTGCCAGCAGCCTCGGGAATATCGGGAGTACAGATACGCAGTATTTT
d_gene: TRBD2; j_gene: TRBJ2-1; abundance: NA; v_gene: TRBV19; CDR3aa: CASSIGLAGNEQFF; CDR3nt: TGTGCCAGTAGTATAGGACTAGCGGGGAATGAGCAGTTCTTC
d_gene: NA; j_gene: TRBJ1-3; abundance: NA; v_gene: TRBV7-9; CDR3aa: CASSSDRGAGNTIYF; CDR3nt: TGTGCCAGCAGCTCAGACCGGGGTGCTGGAAACACCATATATTTT
d_gene: NA; j_gene: TRBJ1-1; abundance: once; v_gene: TRBV7-9; CDR3aa: CAIVRGNSNTEAFF; CDR3nt: TGTGCCATAGTACGCGGCAATTCAAACACTGAAGCTTTCTTT
d_gene: TRBD1; j_gene: TRBJ2-3; abundance: few; v_gene: TRBV5-1; CDR3aa: CASRQGQYTDTQYF; CDR3nt: TGCGCCAGCAGGCAGGGACAGTACACAGATACGCAGTATTTT
d_gene: NA; j_gene: TRBJ1-4; abundance: NA; v_gene: TRBV27; CDR3aa: CASSSNQVATNEKLFF; CDR3nt: TGTGCCAGCAGTTCAAACCAGGTTGCAACTAATGAAAAACTGTTTTTT
d_gene: TRBD2; j_gene: TRBJ2-2; abundance: NA; v_gene: TRBV29-1; CDR3aa: CSVPGLGWPGELFF; CDR3nt: TGCAGCGTTCCGGGACTAGGGTGGCCCGGGGAGCTGTTTTTT
d_gene: NA; j_gene: TRBJ1-1; abundance: few; v_gene: TRBV6-1; CDR3aa: CASMRDTNTEAFF; CDR3nt: TGTGCCAGCATGCGGGACACAAACACTGAAGCTTTCTTT
d_gene: NA; j_gene: TRBJ2-2; abundance: NA; v_gene: TRBV12-5; CDR3aa: CASARTANTGELFF; CDR3nt: TGTGCTAGTGCCCGAACCGCGAACACCGGGGAGCTGTTTTTT
d_gene: NA; j_gene: TRBJ2-7; abundance: few; v_gene: TRBV6-6; CDR3aa: CASTRGVSYEQYF; CDR3nt: TGTGCCAGCACCCGAGGGGTCTCCTACGAGCAGTACTTC
d_gene: NA; j_gene: TRBJ2-7; abundance: NA; v_gene: TRBV18; CDR3aa: CASSPGRTQIYEQYF; CDR3nt: TGTGCCAGCTCACCAGGACGGACACAAATCTACGAGCAGTACTTC
d_gene: NA; j_gene: TRBJ1-4; abundance: NA; v_gene: TRBV18; CDR3aa: CASSQGTVGREKLFF; CDR3nt: TGTGCCAGCTCACAAGGGACGGTGGGACGGGAAAAACTGTTTTTT
d_gene: NA; j_gene: TRBJ2-3; abundance: NA; v_gene: TRBV28; CDR3aa: CASSVRGISTDTQYF; CDR3nt: TGTGCCAGCAGCGTAAGAGGGATTAGCACAGATACGCAGTATTTT
d_gene: NA; j_gene: TRBJ2-2; abundance: NA; v_gene: TRBV20-1; CDR3aa: CSAQSTGELFF; CDR3nt: TGCAGTGCTCAGAGCACCGGGGAGCTGTTTTTT
d_gene: NA; j_gene: TRBJ2-5; abundance: once; v_gene: TRBV9; CDR3aa: CASSVGAGLETQYF; CDR3nt: TGTGCCAGCAGCGTAGGGGCGGGTTTAGAGACCCAGTACTTC
d_gene: NA; j_gene: TRBJ2-2; abundance: NA; v_gene: TRBV5-4; CDR3aa: CASSLKTGPGDPGELFF; CDR3nt: TGTGCCAGCAGCTTAAAAACGGGTCCCGGGGATCCCGGGGAGCTGTTTTTT
d_gene: NA; j_gene: TRBJ2-4; abundance: NA; v_gene: TRBV11-2; CDR3aa: CASSLGPGVRMSAIQYF; CDR3nt: TGTGCCAGCAGCTTAGGTCCGGGAGTCAGGATGAGCGCCATTCAGTACTTC